This TCR beta chain was identified during a study of blood T cell repertoires in COVID-19. Looking at the study overall: Italy, Spain and the United States were the sources of the convalescent and acute COVID-19 samples. In each case, the material was cDNA or gDNA derived from T cells, B-cell-depleted T cells, or PBMCs.

The V and J ends lost 1 base and 3 bases, in that order; junction bases with no gene match: 5. This CDR3 is built from 17 residues. Germline V gives CDR1 LGHDT, CDR2 YNNKEL (reference sequence). As processed by the authors: Amplified reference gene primers provided the basis for estimating nucleated cell counts. Produced via immunoSEQ multiplex PCR; TCRdb's table is partial and in-frame only. V and J calls and clone size are copied from that table; D and trimming were computed from the DNA. This table holds 70,000 to 100,000 clones, about 91% found once. Specimen: peripheral blood. The V and J genes are TRBV3-1 (or the pseudogene TRBV3-2) and TRBJ2-1, with 11 bases matching TRBD1. This clonotype was obtained from a woman in her 70s with acute or convalescent COVID-19. The CDR3 protein is CASSQVGGTGGYNEQFF. DNA of the CDR3: TGTGCCAGCAGCCAAGTGGGTGGGACAGGGGGCTACAATGAGCAGTTCTTC.